The 20 T cell receptor beta chains below were found in one sample sequenced in a study of T-cell memory formation after mild COVID-19. Via MiXCR, TCRdb re-called the 5' RACE reads, giving one row per CDR3 protein. Found here are under 150,000 distinct CDR3 sequences, 20% to 25% of them singletons; the top ten hold 40% to 50%. Sequencing used PBMCs or a T cell subset sorted from them (not recorded which). These TCRs come from a man aged 18 to 30 who had mild COVID-19 (a few samples of this study predate the infection). Cell type and time point are not known.

In this sample, this clonotype turned up once. This chain links TRBV7-9 with TRBJ2-2, with D maybe TRBD2 (5 bases). CDR1 is SEHNR, CDR2 FQNEAQ, per germline (reference sequence). This CDR3 comprises 15 residues. V gave up 6 bases and J gave up 3 bases, with 14 bases separating them. The CDR3 coding sequence is TGTGCCAGCAGTCCCACGAATAGCGACACCGGGGAGCTGTTTTTT. This sequence encodes CASSPTNSDTGELFF.

DNA of the CDR3: TGTGCCATCGGGACAGGGACCTACGAGCAGTACTTC. Residues: CAIGTGTYEQYF. The gene calls are TRBV10-3 and TRBJ2-7; TRBD1 agrees at 9 bases. Germline V gives CDR1 ENHRY, CDR2 SYGVKD. CDR3 size: 12 residues. V lost 8 bases to trimming and J lost 2 bases; unmatched junction nucleotides: 1.

The rearrangement links TRBV4-1 to TRBJ2-2, with 9 positions matching TRBD1. After removal of 3 bases from V and 6 bases from J, the junction contained 8 bases not matched to a gene. This CDR3 contains 16 residues. Germline V gene sequence: CDR1 MGHRA, CDR2 YSYEKL. The CDR3 DNA follows: TGCGCCAGCAGCCAGGAACAGGGGGCGCCGGCCGGGGAGCTGTTTTTT. Encoded protein: CASSQEQGAPAGELFF.

V is TRBV4-2 and J is TRBJ1-5; D is unclear. Germline CDR1 and CDR2: LGHNA and YNFKEQ. The V and J ends lost 5 bases and 0 bases respectively, with 8 bases between them. CDR3 length: 14 residues. CDR3 residues: CASSVTHSNQPQHF. The CDR3 bases are TGTGCCAGCAGCGTCACACATAGCAATCAGCCCCAGCATTTT.

The genes are TRBV19 and TRBJ2-1; the match to TRBD2 covers 9 bases. CDR1 LNHDA and CDR2 SQIVND come from the germline V gene (reference sequence). Trimming took 1 base from V and 4 from J; bases not matched to a gene: 2. The CDR3 length is 15 residues. The chain's CDR3 is CASSIAAGGYNEQFF. The CDR3 region has the DNA TGTGCCAGTAGTATAGCAGCGGGGGGATACAATGAGCAGTTCTTC.

The table lists this clonotype with a few counts. The chain is built from TRBV6-2 or TRBV6-3 and TRBJ2-3; 12 bases are shared with TRBD2. The germline CDR1 and CDR2 sequences are MNHEY and SVGEGT. This CDR3 comprises 14 residues. The J segment lost 7 bases and the V segment lost 6 bases, leaving 5 bases of the junction unmatched. The CDR3 region is CASSPGLAGYTQYF. The CDR3 DNA is TGTGCCAGCAGCCCTGGACTAGCGGGGTATACGCAGTATTTT.

This rearrangement joins TRBV29-1 to TRBJ2-1; D gene uncertain. The CDR3 is made up of 14 amino acids. Per the germline V gene, CDR1 is SQVTM and CDR2 is ANQGSEA. V was trimmed by 3 bases and J by 4 bases, leaving 13 bases between them. For the CDR3, the DNA is TGCAGCGTTGAGCTTCGCGAGCTATACAATGAGCAGTTCTTC. It specifies CSVELRELYNEQFF.

This clonotype has a handful of counts. The gene calls are TRBV4-3 and TRBJ2-5; D is possibly TRBD1 or TRBD2 (6 bases each). Trimming removed 0 bases from V and 8 bases from J, with 13 bases in between. Per the germline V gene, CDR1 is LGHNA and CDR2 is YSLEER. This CDR3 spans 14 amino acids. CDR3 amino acids: CASSQETLGGTQYF. For the CDR3, the DNA is TGCGCCAGCAGCCAAGAAACCCTCGGGGGCACCCAGTACTTC.

The chain couples TRBV7-8 to TRBJ2-4; either TRBD1 or TRBD2 may fit D (5 bases each). The germline CDR1 and CDR2 sequences are SGHVS and FQNEAQ. With 1 base removed from V and 6 bases from J, the gap between germline ends came to 13 bases. CDR3 length: 15 residues. The CDR3 loop is CASSLVTGTVNIQYF. In nucleotides, the CDR3 is TGTGCCAGCAGCTTAGTAACCGGGACGGTAAACATTCAGTACTTC. Full variable domain (missing parts from reference TRBV7-8 and TRBJ2-4): GAGVSQSPRYKVAKRGQDVALRCDPISGHVSLFWYQQALGQGPEFLTYFQNEAQLDKSGLPSDRFFAERPEGSVSTLKIQRTQQEDSAVYLCASSLVTGTVNIQYFGAGTRLSVL.

The rearrangement joins TRBV29-1 to TRBJ1-2; D remains unclear. CDR1 SQVTM and CDR2 ANQGSEA come from the germline V gene. CDR3 length: 13 residues. V was shortened by 2 bases and J by 1 base, with 8 bases between the two germline ends. The CDR3 bases are TGCAGCGTTGAAAGTCATAATAACTATGGCTACACCTTC. Its translation: CSVESHNNYGYTF. Full variable domain (rest looked up from reference TRBV29-1 and TRBJ1-2): SAVISQKPSRDICQRGTSLTIQCQVDSQVTMMFWYRQQPGQSLTLIATANQGSEATYESGFVIDKFPISRPNLTFSTLTVSNMSPEDSSIYLCSVESHNNYGYTFGSGTRLTVV.

This clonotype was seen only a few times. This chain joins TRBV7-9 and TRBJ2-3; D unresolved. CDR3 length: 12 amino acids. CDR1 and CDR2 (germline): SEHNR, FQNEAQ (reference sequence). V lost 5 bases, J lost 4 bases, and 7 bases lay in between. CDR3 loop: CASSTAPDTQYF. The DNA of the CDR3 is TGTGCCAGCAGCACAGCCCCAGATACGCAGTATTTT.

The chain couples TRBV12-3 or TRBV12-4 to TRBJ1-5; no reliable D call. Trimming took 5 bases from V and 0 from J, leaving 11 bases between them. CDR3 size: 15 residues. The CDR3 nucleotides are TGTGCCAGCAGTCGTACAATAGGTAGCAATCAGCCCCAGCATTTT. It specifies CASSRTIGSNQPQHF.

In its sample, this clonotype was seen a few times. The chain is built from TRBV29-1 and TRBJ2-1; 7 bases are shared with TRBD2. CDR3 size: 15 residues. After removal of 6 bases from V and 0 bases from J, the junction contained 8 bases not matched to a gene. Per the germline V gene, CDR1 is SQVTM and CDR2 is ANQGSEA. The CDR3 bases are TGCAGCGTCCCCCCCGGGGGGAGCTCCTACAATGAGCAGTTCTTC. Its protein is CSVPPGGSSYNEQFF.

This chain connects TRBV20-1 to TRBJ1-1; TRBD1 matches 10 bases. Trimming cost V 6 bases and J 3 bases; bases outside gene matches: 10. The CDR3 totals 15 residues. The V gene's germline CDR1 is DFQATT and CDR2 SNEGSKA (reference sequence). The CDR3 region has the DNA TGCAGTGCCGCTCCCCGACAGGGGGCCTACACTGAAGCTTTCTTT. Protein sequence: CSAAPRQGAYTEAFF.

In this sample, this clonotype turned up a few times. This chain links TRBV29-1 with TRBJ2-5, with a possible D match to TRBD2 (7 bases). From germline, CDR1 is SQVTM and CDR2 ANQGSEA. The V end lost 4 bases, the J end lost 3 bases, and 15 bases lay between the germline ends. The CDR3 has 14 residues. CDR3 loop: CSVGSGGQKETQYF. CDR3 DNA: TGCAGCGTTGGGTCGGGGGGCCAAAAAGAGACCCAGTACTTC.

This clonotype has a handful of counts. The chain uses TRBV29-1 and TRBJ1-1; D unresolved. CDR1 and CDR2 (germline): SQVTM, ANQGSEA. V was pared by 0 bases and J by 3 bases, with 11 bases between. The CDR3 totals 14 residues. The CDR3 DNA is TGCAGCGTTGAAGACGGAGGAAGGTACACTGAAGCTTTCTTT. Translating gives CSVEDGGRYTEAFF.

The gene calls are TRBV11-2 and TRBJ2-3; tentatively, D is TRBD1 or TRBD2 (6 bases each). Trimming left V 5 bases short and J 0 bases short, with 18 bases between. The CDR3 runs to 17 residues. CDR1 is SGHAT and CDR2 is FQNNGV in the germline V gene. The CDR3 sequence is CASSLRPRGPSTDTQYF. In DNA, the CDR3 is TGTGCCAGCAGCCTACGCCCTCGGGGGCCCAGCACAGATACGCAGTATTTT.

This rearrangement joins TRBV6-2 or TRBV6-3 to TRBJ2-3; 7 nucleotides line up with TRBD1. Germline values: CDR1 MNHEY, CDR2 SVGEGT. The CDR3 extends over 17 amino acids. Trimming at V came to 6 bases and at J to 3 bases, leaving 15 bases not matched to a gene. This CDR3 is CASSLPGQAYGTDTQYF. The CDR3 nucleotides read TGTGCCAGCAGCCTCCCCGGACAGGCCTATGGGACAGATACGCAGTATTTT.

The V call is TRBV5-5, the J call TRBJ2-5; 15 positions agree with TRBD2. The CDR3 is made up of 15 amino acids. V lost 7 bases to trimming and J lost 4 bases; unmatched junction nucleotides: 5. The germline CDR1 and CDR2 sequences are SGHKS and YYEKEE (reference sequence). The CDR3 bases are TGTGCCAGCGGACTAGCGGGGGGGCAGGGAGAGACCCAGTACTTC. Its protein product is CASGLAGGQGETQYF.

This clonotype has only a few counts. The rearrangement links TRBV4-2 to TRBJ1-6; D is possibly TRBD1 (5 bases). Germline V gene lookup returns CDR1 LGHNA and CDR2 YNFKEQ. The V end was cut by 4 bases, the J end by 3 bases, with 16 bases between. The CDR3 is 17 amino acids. The CDR3 spells CASSRNRIGLYNSPLHF. As DNA, the CDR3 is TGTGCCAGCAGCCGAAACAGGATAGGGCTCTATAATTCACCCCTCCACTTT.